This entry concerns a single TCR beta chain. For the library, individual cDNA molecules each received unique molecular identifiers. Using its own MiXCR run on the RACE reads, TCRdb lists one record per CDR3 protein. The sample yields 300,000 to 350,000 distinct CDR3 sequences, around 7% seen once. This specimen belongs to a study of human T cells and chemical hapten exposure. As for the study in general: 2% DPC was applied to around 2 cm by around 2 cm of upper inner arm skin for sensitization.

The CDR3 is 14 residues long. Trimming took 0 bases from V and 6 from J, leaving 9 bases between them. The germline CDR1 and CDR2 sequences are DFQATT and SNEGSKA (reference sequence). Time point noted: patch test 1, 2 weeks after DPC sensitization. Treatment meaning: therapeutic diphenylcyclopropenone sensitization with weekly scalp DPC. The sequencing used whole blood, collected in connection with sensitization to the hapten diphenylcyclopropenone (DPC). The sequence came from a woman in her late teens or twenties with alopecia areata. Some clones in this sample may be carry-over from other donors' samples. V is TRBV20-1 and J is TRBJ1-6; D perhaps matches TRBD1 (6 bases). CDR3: CSARDRGGNSPLHF. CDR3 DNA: TGCAGTGCTAGAGATAGAGGGGGTAATTCACCCCTCCACTTT.